One sample yielded the 10 T cell receptor beta chains listed below, sequenced in a study of T cells in Graves' hyperthyroidism and ophthalmopathy. TCR beta CDR3 region amplification was performed from RNA transcripts. Primed by the HTBI set, a first-round RT-PCR was run on the TCR CDR3. TCRdb re-called the multiplex PCR reads through MiXCR, storing one row per CDR3 protein. The sample records some 600,000 distinct CDR3 sequences, around 45% being singletons. The material sequenced was peripheral blood or thyroid tissue (not recorded which). These receptors originate from a woman younger than 35 with Graves' hyperthyroidism.

This clonotype was observed at least ten times. The rearrangement joins TRBV7-9 to TRBJ1-6; 9 positions agree with TRBD1. In germline, CDR1 is SEHNR, CDR2 FQNEAQ (reference sequence). The V segment lost 5 bases and the J segment 10 bases; nucleotides outside the gene matches: 9. The CDR3 runs 15 residues. The CDR3 here is CASSARTGAVSPLHF. CDR3 coding DNA: TGTGCCAGCAGCGCACGGACAGGGGCGGTCTCACCCCTCCACTTT.

This rearrangement joins TRBV6-2 or TRBV6-3 to TRBJ1-3, with D uncertain. Germline CDR1 MNHEY, CDR2 SVGEGT. Trimming took off 0 bases at V and 10 bases at J, with 7 bases between the two ends. This CDR3 spans 12 amino acids. The CDR3 protein is CASSYSTVTIYF. DNA for the CDR3: TGTGCCAGCAGTTACTCCACAGTTACCATATATTTT.

This clonotype was counted between two and nine times. The J gene is TRBJ1-5, the V gene TRBV28, with 8 bases aligning to TRBD1. This CDR3 spans 14 amino acids. The trim removed 5 bases at V and 5 bases at J, leaving 5 bases unmatched. Germline assignment: CDR1 MDHEN and CDR2 SYDVKM. CDR3 amino acids: CASSGQGRDQPQHF. Written as DNA, the CDR3 is TGTGCCAGCAGTGGACAGGGCCGCGATCAGCCCCAGCATTTT.

This clonotype showed up just a few times. The V gene is TRBV9, the J gene TRBJ2-5, with a possible D match to TRBD2 (7 bases). CDR3 length: 15 amino acids. V dropped 3 bases and J dropped 4 bases, with 16 bases sitting between them. CDR1 SGDLS and CDR2 YYNGEE come from the germline V gene. CDR3 protein: CASSAGAGGIETQYF. In DNA form, the CDR3 reads TGTGCCAGCAGCGCAGGGGCCGGGGGGATAGAGACCCAGTACTTC.

This chain uses TRBV7-2 with TRBJ1-1, with 9 bases identical to TRBD1. Germline V gene data show CDR1 as SGHTA and CDR2 as FQGNSA. CDR3 length: 16 amino acids. The CDR3 sequence: CVCNPGQGKGDTEAFF. The CDR3 bases are TGTGTCTGCAATCCGGGACAGGGAAAAGGGGACACTGAAGCTTTCTTT.

Remarks on this clonotype: A much larger clone differs by one base, so this may be a read error. This chain links TRBV20-1 with TRBJ1-1; TRBD1 might be the D (5 bases). The V end lost 5 bases, the J end lost 12 bases, and 16 bases lay between the germline ends. The CDR3 runs 11 residues. Germline CDR1 reads DFQATT; CDR2 reads SNEGSKA (reference sequence). CDR3 sequence: CSAGGGRVSFF. The CDR3 region has the DNA TGCAGTGCTGGCGGGGGGAGGGTGTCTTTCTTT.

This sequence joins TRBV25-1 and TRBJ1-1; D may be TRBD1 (6 bases). This CDR3 has 14 amino acids. Germline CDR1 MGHDK, CDR2 SYGVNS. Between the trimmed V and J ends, which lost 8 bases and 0 bases, there was a span of 13 bases. The CDR3, as DNA: TGTGCCAGCTTATCAAACAGGGTGAACACTGAAGCTTTCTTT. Encoded protein: CASLSNRVNTEAFF.

In DNA form, the CDR3 reads TGTGCCAGCGTTCTCAGCGGAGGGAACTATGGCTACACCTTC. Translated: CASVLSGGNYGYTF. This chain links TRBV25-1 with TRBJ1-2; D unclear. The V gene's germline CDR1 is MGHDK and CDR2 SYGVNS. Between the trimmed V and J ends, which lost 8 bases and 2 bases, there was a span of 15 bases. The CDR3 contains 14 residues.

The rearrangement joins TRBV24-1 to TRBJ1-5; possibly TRBD1 for D (6 bases). Germline V gene data show CDR1 as KGHDR and CDR2 as SFDVKD. Trimming left V 11 bases short and J 7 bases short, with 17 bases between. The CDR3 is made up of 13 amino acids. This CDR3 reads CASSQGSGQPQHF. The CDR3 coding sequence is TGTGCCAGCAGCCAGGGGAGCGGGCAGCCCCAGCATTTT.

The chain employs TRBV5-6 and TRBJ2-7, with 7 bases identical to TRBD1. CDR1 is SGHDT and CDR2 is YYEEEE in the germline V gene. J was trimmed by 3 bases and V by 1 base; bases with no gene match: 7. The CDR3 contains 15 residues. The CDR3 nucleotides are TGTGCCAGCAGCTTGCGGGGACAGTCATACTACGAGCAGTACTTC. Protein product: CASSLRGQSYYEQYF.